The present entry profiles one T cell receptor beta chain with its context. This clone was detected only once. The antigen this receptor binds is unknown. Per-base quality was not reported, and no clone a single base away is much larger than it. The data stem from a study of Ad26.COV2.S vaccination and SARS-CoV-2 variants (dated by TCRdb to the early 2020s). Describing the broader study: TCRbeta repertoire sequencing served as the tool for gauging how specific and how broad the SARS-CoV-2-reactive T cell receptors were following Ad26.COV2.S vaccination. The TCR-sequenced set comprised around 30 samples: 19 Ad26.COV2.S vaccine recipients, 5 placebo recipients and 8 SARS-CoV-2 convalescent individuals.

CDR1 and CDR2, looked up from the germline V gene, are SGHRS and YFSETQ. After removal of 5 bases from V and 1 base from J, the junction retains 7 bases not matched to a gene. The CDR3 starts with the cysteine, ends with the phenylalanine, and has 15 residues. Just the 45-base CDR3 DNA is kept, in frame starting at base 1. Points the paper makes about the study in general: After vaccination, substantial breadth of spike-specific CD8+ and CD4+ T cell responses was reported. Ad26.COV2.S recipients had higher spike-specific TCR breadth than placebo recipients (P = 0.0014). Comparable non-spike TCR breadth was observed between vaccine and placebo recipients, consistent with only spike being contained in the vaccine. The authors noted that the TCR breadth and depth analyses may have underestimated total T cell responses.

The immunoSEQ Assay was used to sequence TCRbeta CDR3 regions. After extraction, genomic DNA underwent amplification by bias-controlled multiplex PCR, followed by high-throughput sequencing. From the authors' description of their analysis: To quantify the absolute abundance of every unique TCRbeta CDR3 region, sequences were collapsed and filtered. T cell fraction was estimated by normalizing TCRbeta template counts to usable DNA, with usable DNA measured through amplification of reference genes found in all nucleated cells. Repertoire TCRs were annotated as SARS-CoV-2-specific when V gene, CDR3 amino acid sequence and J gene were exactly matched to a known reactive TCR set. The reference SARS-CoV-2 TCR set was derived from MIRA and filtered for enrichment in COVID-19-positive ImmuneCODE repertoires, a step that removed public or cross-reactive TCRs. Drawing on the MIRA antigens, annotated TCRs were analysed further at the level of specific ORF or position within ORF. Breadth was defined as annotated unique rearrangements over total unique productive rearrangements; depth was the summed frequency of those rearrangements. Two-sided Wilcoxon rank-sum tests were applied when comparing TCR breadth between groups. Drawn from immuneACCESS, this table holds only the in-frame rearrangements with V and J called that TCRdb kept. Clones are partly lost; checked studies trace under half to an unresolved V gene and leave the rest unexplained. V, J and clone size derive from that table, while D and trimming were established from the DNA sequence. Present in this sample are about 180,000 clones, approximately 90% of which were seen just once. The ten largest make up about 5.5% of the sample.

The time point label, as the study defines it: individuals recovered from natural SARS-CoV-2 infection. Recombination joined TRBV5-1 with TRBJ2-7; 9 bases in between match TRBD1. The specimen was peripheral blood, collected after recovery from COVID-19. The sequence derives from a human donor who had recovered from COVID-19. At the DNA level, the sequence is TGCGCCAGCAGTCCTACCGGGACAGGGTCCTACGAGCAGTACTTC. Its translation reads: CASSPTGTGSYEQYF.